This T cell receptor (beta chain) stems from a study of CD8 T cells in ankylosing spondylitis. TCRdb used MiXCR to reprocess the 5' RACE reads, holding one entry per CDR3 protein. This sample has about 240,000 distinct CDR3 sequences, with approximately 9% found just once. V lost 3 bases and J 8 bases, leaving 6 bases between the germline ends. This CDR3 region has 11 residues. Germline V gene sequence: CDR1 SGHRS, CDR2 YFSETQ. This clonotype occurred many times. This TCR was sampled from a male donor with ankylosing spondylitis or in good health (not recorded which). The material sequenced was blood, either unsorted or a sorted T cell fraction (not recorded which). The chain uses TRBV5-1 and TRBJ2-1; D is uncertain. The CDR3 region has the DNA TGCGCCAGCAGCTCCGAGCATGAGCAGTTCTTC. Amino acid sequence: CASSSEHEQFF.